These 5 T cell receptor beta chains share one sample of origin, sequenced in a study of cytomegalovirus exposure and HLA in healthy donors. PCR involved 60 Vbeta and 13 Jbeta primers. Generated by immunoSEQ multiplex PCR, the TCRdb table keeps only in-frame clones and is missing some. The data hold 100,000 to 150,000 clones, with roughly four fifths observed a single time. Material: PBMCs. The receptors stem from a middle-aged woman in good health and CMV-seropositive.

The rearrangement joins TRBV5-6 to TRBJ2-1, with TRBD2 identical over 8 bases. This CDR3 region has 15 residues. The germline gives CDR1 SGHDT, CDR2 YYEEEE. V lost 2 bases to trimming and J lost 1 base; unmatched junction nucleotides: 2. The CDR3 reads CASSFGGGSYNEQFF. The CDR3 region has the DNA TGTGCCAGCAGCTTCGGGGGGGGATCCTACAATGAGCAGTTCTTC.

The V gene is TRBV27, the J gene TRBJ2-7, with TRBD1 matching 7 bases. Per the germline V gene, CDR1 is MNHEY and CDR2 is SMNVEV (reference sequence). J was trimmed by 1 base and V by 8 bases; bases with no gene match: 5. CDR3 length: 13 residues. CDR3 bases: TGTGCCAGCGGGACAGTGCGATCCTACGAGCAGTACTTC. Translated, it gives CASGTVRSYEQYF.

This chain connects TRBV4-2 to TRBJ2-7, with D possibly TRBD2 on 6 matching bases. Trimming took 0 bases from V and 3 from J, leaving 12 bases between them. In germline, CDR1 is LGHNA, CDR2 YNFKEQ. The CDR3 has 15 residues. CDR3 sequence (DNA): TGTGCCAGCAGCCAAGAATTTGCGGGGATCTACGAGCAGTACTTC. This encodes CASSQEFAGIYEQYF.

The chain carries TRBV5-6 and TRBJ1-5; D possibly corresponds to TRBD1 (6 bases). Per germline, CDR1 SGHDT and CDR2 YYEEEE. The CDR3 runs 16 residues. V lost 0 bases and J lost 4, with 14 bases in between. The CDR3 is CASSLAGGRVNQPQHF. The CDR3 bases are TGTGCCAGCAGCTTGGCGGGGGGGCGGGTAAATCAGCCCCAGCATTTT.

CDR3 coding DNA: TGTGCCAGCAGTTTGGGGGGAATGGAAAACATTCAGTACTTC. Translating it yields CASSLGGMENIQYF. V gene TRBV27 combines with J gene TRBJ2-4; possibly TRBD2 for D (6 bases). The CDR3 extends over 14 amino acids. Germline V CDR1 and CDR2: MNHEY, SMNVEV (reference sequence). Trimming took off 3 bases at V and 5 bases at J, with 11 bases between the two ends.